The 30 T cell receptor beta chains below all came from one sample that was sequenced in a study of neurological immune-mediated disorders. TCRdb re-called the 5' RACE reads with MiXCR, one entry per CDR3 protein. The repertoire has 55,000 to 75,000 distinct CDR3 sequences, 4% to 6% of them found once; the top ten carry roughly 2.8%. Sequencing was carried out using PBMCs. Every receptor here comes from a woman aged 25 to 39 with multiple sclerosis.

In this sample, this clonotype turned up many times. The CDR3 spells CASSSLNVGTGELFF. The CDR3 nucleotides read TGTGCCAGCAGCTCCTTAAACGTTGGGACCGGGGAGCTGTTTTTT. This rearrangement joins TRBV5-5 to TRBJ2-2; D call uncertain. Germline V lookup: CDR1 SGHKS, CDR2 YYEKEE (reference sequence). V dropped 3 bases and J dropped 5 bases, with 14 bases sitting between them. The CDR3 is 15 residues long.

The chain links TRBV6-2 or TRBV6-3 to TRBJ1-2; TRBD1 matches 10 bases. With V trimmed by 5 bases and J by 0 bases, 12 bases remained unmatched. This CDR3 is built from 18 residues. The germline CDR1 and CDR2 sequences are MNHEY and SVGEGT. The CDR3 region is CASSTTPGQGLANYGYTF. The DNA of the CDR3 is TGTGCCAGCAGTACAACACCGGGACAGGGGCTGGCTAACTATGGCTACACCTTC.

The chain employs TRBV12-3 or TRBV12-4 and TRBJ2-6; 8 nucleotides line up with TRBD1. Trimming removed 6 bases from V and 0 bases from J; junction bases left unmatched: 7. This CDR3 has 17 amino acids. Here the CDR3 reads CASRPGQVYSGANVLTF. CDR3 sequence (DNA): TGTGCCAGCAGGCCGGGACAGGTGTACTCTGGGGCCAACGTCCTGACTTTC.

This clonotype was counted at least ten times. This chain links TRBV7-2 with TRBJ2-1; possibly TRBD1 for D (5 bases). The germline gives CDR1 SGHTA, CDR2 FQGNSA. This CDR3 contains 13 residues. The ends were cut back, 6 bases at V and 4 bases at J, with 10 bases in the middle. The CDR3 DNA reads as TGTGCCAGCAGACAGGTCGGTTACAATGAGCAGTTCTTC. It specifies CASRQVGYNEQFF.

The sample holds many counts of this clonotype. The chain recombines TRBV28 with TRBJ2-1; 10 nucleotides line up with TRBD2. The V and J ends lost 6 bases and 10 bases, in that order; junction bases with no gene match: 9. Germline V gives CDR1 MDHEN, CDR2 SYDVKM. This CDR3 contains 14 residues. DNA for the CDR3: TGTGCCAGCAGGCCGGAGCGGGGGGGGAGGGAGCAGTTCTTC. This sequence encodes CASRPERGGREQFF.

This clonotype showed up many times. The CDR3: CASSPQLNTEAFF. Here the CDR3 DNA reads TGCGCCAGCAGCCCACAGTTGAACACTGAAGCTTTCTTT. The rearrangement links TRBV5-1 to TRBJ1-1; D call uncertain. The CDR3 loop spans 13 amino acids. The V gene lost 4 bases and the J gene lost 0 bases, with 7 bases spanning the gap. CDR1 and CDR2 (germline): SGHRS, YFSETQ.

In regard to this clonotype: A much larger clone lies a single base off, so this may be a read error. The DNA for the CDR3 is TGTGTCAGCGGGGCTGGGCAAGACACTGAAGCTTTCTTT. It translates to CVSGAGQDTEAFF. The V gene is TRBV3-1, the J gene TRBJ1-1; D perhaps matches TRBD1 (5 bases). Germline V gene lookup returns CDR1 LGHDT and CDR2 YNNKEL (reference sequence). The CDR3 has 13 residues.

This clonotype was found many times. The chain has TRBV7-2 and TRBJ2-3, with 8 bases lining up with TRBD2. Germline V gives CDR1 SGHTA, CDR2 FQGNSA. The CDR3 sequence is 15 residues long. Trimming took 3 bases from V and 3 from J; bases not matched to a gene: 5. The CDR3 DNA reads TGTGCCAGCAGCTTGCAGGGCGGGGGGACAGATACGCAGTATTTT. It is translated as CASSLQGGGTDTQYF. Using reference TRBV7-2 and TRBJ2-3 for the parts outside the CDR3, the full variable domain is GAGVSQSPSNKVTEKGKDVELRCDPISGHTALYWYRQSLGQGLEFLIYFQGNSAPDKSGLPSDRFSAERTGGSVSTLTIQRTQQEDSAVYLCASSLQGGGTDTQYFGPGTRLTVL.

This clonotype occurred a few times. The genes are TRBV12-3 or TRBV12-4 and TRBJ1-1, with 8 nucleotides matching TRBD1. With 5 bases clipped from V and 3 bases from J, the junction kept 17 bases outside the gene matches. This CDR3 spans 18 amino acids. Here the CDR3 DNA reads TGTGCCAGCAGTCCGGATTGGACAGGGAAGTTGAGAGACACTGAAGCTTTCTTT. Translated, it gives CASSPDWTGKLRDTEAFF.

Relative to its sample, this clonotype is medium-sized. This chain connects TRBV10-1 to TRBJ2-1; D possibly uses TRBD1 or TRBD2 (6 bases each). Trimming left V 6 bases short and J 9 bases short, with 9 bases between. This CDR3 region has 11 residues. Per the germline V gene, CDR1 is WNHNN and CDR2 is SYGVQD (reference sequence). The CDR3 reads CASSGGGEQFF. In nucleotides, the CDR3 is TGCGCCAGCAGCGGGGGCGGTGAGCAGTTCTTC.

This clonotype was counted once. This sequence joins TRBV20-1 and TRBJ1-1; 7 nucleotides align to TRBD1. From germline, CDR1 is DFQATT and CDR2 SNEGSKA (reference sequence). The CDR3 sequence is 14 residues long. With 5 bases clipped from V and 4 bases from J, the junction kept 10 bases outside the gene matches. CDR3 sequence reads: CSASDREVSTEAFF. CDR3 sequence (DNA): TGCAGTGCTTCCGACAGGGAAGTGAGCACTGAAGCTTTCTTT.

The gene calls are TRBV6-7 and TRBJ1-1; D gene uncertain. TRBV6-7 is classed as an ORF, of uncertain function. CDR3 length: 12 residues. V gave up 5 bases and J gave up 5 bases, with 9 bases separating them. CDR3 loop: CASSPDGTEAFF. For the CDR3, the DNA is TGTGCCAGCAGTCCTGATGGGACTGAAGCTTTCTTT.

The J gene is TRBJ1-5, the V gene TRBV20-1; no clear D. Germline V lookup: CDR1 DFQATT, CDR2 SNEGSKA (reference sequence). This CDR3 spans 15 amino acids. Trimming left V 5 bases short and J 6 bases short, with 20 bases between. The CDR3 protein is CSAGSRLEHGQPQHF. The CDR3, as DNA: TGCAGTGCTGGGTCCAGGTTGGAGCATGGTCAGCCCCAGCATTTT.

This clonotype was recorded many times. The chain links TRBV7-6 to TRBJ2-7, with TRBD1 matching 8 bases. This CDR3 is built from 16 residues. Germline values: CDR1 SGHVS, CDR2 FNYEAQ. The junction had 11 bases not matched to a gene; V was cut back by 5 bases and J by 2 bases. The DNA for the CDR3 is TGTGCCAGCAGCCCAGGGGGCGCGGGATTAGCCTACGAGCAGTACTTC. This gives the protein CASSPGGAGLAYEQYF.

Note on this clonotype: One base away lies a much larger clone, so this may be a sequencing read error. CDR3 amino acids: CAGSQGWGDGYEQYF. CDR3 nucleotide sequence: TGTGCCGGCAGCCAAGGCTGGGGGGACGGCTACGAGCAGTACTTC. The rearrangement joins TRBV3-1 to TRBJ2-7, with D tentatively TRBD2 (6 bases). The CDR3 runs 15 residues. The V gene's germline CDR1 is LGHDT and CDR2 YNNKEL (reference sequence).

At least ten counts were recorded for this clonotype. The genes are TRBV5-1 and TRBJ2-5; the D gene is possibly TRBD2 (6 bases). CDR1 is SGHRS and CDR2 is YFSETQ in the germline V gene. The CDR3 has 15 residues. Trimming cost V 1 base and J 2 bases, with 12 bases left between them. The CDR3 loop reads CASSLQQGGQETQYF. Here the CDR3 DNA reads TGCGCCAGCAGCTTGCAGCAGGGAGGACAAGAGACCCAGTACTTC.

The sample holds many counts of this clonotype. The V gene is TRBV11-1, the J gene TRBJ2-1, with D perhaps matching TRBD1 or TRBD2 (5 bases each). Germline V lookup: CDR1 SGHAT, CDR2 FQDESV (reference sequence). Trimming pared 5 bases from V and 7 bases from J, leaving 12 bases between. The length of the CDR3 is 13 residues. CDR3 DNA: TGTGCCAGCAGCCACCGGGACGGGAATGAGCAGTTCTTC. It yields the protein CASSHRDGNEQFF. Full variable domain (missing parts from reference TRBV11-1 and TRBJ2-1): EAEVAQSPRYKITEKSQAVAFWCDPISGHATLYWYRQILGQGPELLVQFQDESVVDDSQLPKDRFSAERLKGVDSTLKIQPAELGDSAMYLCASSHRDGNEQFFGPGTRLTVL.

This clonotype was counted at least ten times. V usage is TRBV5-1 and J usage is TRBJ2-2; 10 bases fit TRBD1. Losses at the gene ends were 3 bases for V and 4 bases for J; bases not matched to a gene: 3. The CDR3 loop spans 15 amino acids. Germline assignment: CDR1 SGHRS and CDR2 YFSETQ. The CDR3 here is CASSSGQGTTGELFF. CDR3 in DNA: TGCGCCAGCAGCTCGGGACAGGGGACCACCGGGGAGCTGTTTTTT.

The genes are TRBV7-6 and TRBJ2-7; D might be TRBD1 or TRBD2, each matching 6 bases. CDR1 and CDR2 (germline): SGHVS, FNYEAQ. The CDR3 spans 15 residues. V was trimmed by 5 bases and J by 3 bases, leaving 17 bases between them. CDR3 residues: CASSHSMEGGYEQYF. The CDR3 nucleotides read TGTGCCAGCAGCCATTCCATGGAGGGGGGCTACGAGCAGTACTTC. Full variable domain (remainder filled in from reference TRBV7-6 and TRBJ2-7): GAGVSQSPRYKVTKRGQDVALRCDPISGHVSLYWYRQALGQGPEFLTYFNYEAQQDKSGLPNDRFSAERPEGSISTLTIQRTEQRDSAMYRCASSHSMEGGYEQYFGPGTRLTVT.

This chain connects TRBV20-1 to TRBJ1-1, with a possible D match to TRBD1 (5 bases). CDR1 and CDR2 (germline): DFQATT, SNEGSKA (reference sequence). Trimming took 2 bases from V and 4 from J, leaving 14 bases between them. This CDR3 has 14 amino acids. The CDR3 DNA reads as TGCAGTGCTAGAAATGGGGGTTCGAGCACTGAAGCTTTCTTT. This gives the protein CSARNGGSSTEAFF.

There are many counts of this clonotype. The chain is built from TRBV12-3 or TRBV12-4 and TRBJ2-5; D is possibly TRBD1 (6 bases). The CDR3 covers 16 residues. V was clipped by 5 bases and J by 4 bases, with 20 bases between them. CDR3: CASSPRRRGPGETQYF. Here the CDR3 DNA reads TGTGCCAGCAGTCCGCGTCGCAGGGGACCGGGAGAGACCCAGTACTTC.

This clonotype has at least ten counts. The rearrangement joins TRBV20-1 to TRBJ1-1; D perhaps matches TRBD1 (6 bases). From germline, CDR1 is DFQATT and CDR2 SNEGSKA (reference sequence). The CDR3 is made up of 15 amino acids. V gave up 1 base and J gave up 5 bases, with 17 bases separating them. The DNA of the CDR3 is TGCAGTGCTAGAGTGGGGGGAGTAGGGGGAACTGAAGCTTTCTTT. Translating gives CSARVGGVGGTEAFF.

This clonotype showed up just a few times. The J gene is TRBJ1-5, the V gene TRBV18; 10 bases match TRBD1. The V segment lost 2 bases and the J segment 6 bases; nucleotides outside the gene matches: 4. CDR3 size: 15 residues. From germline, CDR1 is KGHSH and CDR2 LQKENI. CDR3 nucleotides: TGTGCCAGCTCACCAGGGACAGGGGAGTTTCAGCCCCAGCATTTT. Encoded protein: CASSPGTGEFQPQHF.

This clonotype was seen repeatedly, ten times or more. J is TRBJ1-1 and V is TRBV5-1; D remains ambiguous. V lost 0 bases to trimming and J lost 0 bases, with 9 bases between them. The germline CDR1 and CDR2 sequences are SGHRS and YFSETQ. The CDR3 has 15 residues. CDR3 nucleotides: TGCGCCAGCAGCTTGGCAACGGTTATGAACACTGAAGCTTTCTTT. Translation gives CASSLATVMNTEAFF.

This clonotype was observed a handful of times. A much larger clone is a single base away; this may be a read error. The chain has TRBV20-1 and TRBJ2-7, with 7 bases matching TRBD1. V shed 0 bases, J shed 2 bases, and the junction held 1 base outside the gene matches. Germline V gives CDR1 DFQATT, CDR2 SNEGSKA (reference sequence). The CDR3 covers 13 residues. The CDR3 DNA reads TGCAGTGCTAGAGATGGGACAGCCTACGAGCAGTACTTC. This sequence encodes CSARDGTAYEQYF.

This clonotype was detected ten times or more. The chain is built from TRBV5-1 and TRBJ2-5; either TRBD1 or TRBD2 may supply D (5 bases each). The CDR3 has 14 amino acids. Deletions cut 0 bases from V and 1 base from J, with 7 bases between. Germline V gene data show CDR1 as SGHRS and CDR2 as YFSETQ. For the CDR3, the DNA is TGCGCCAGCAGCTTGGTGGGGGTCCAAGAGACCCAGTACTTC. This gives the protein CASSLVGVQETQYF. The variable domain in full, completed from reference TRBV5-1 and TRBJ2-5, reads KAGVTQTPRYLIKTRGQQVTLSCSPISGHRSVSWYQQTPGQGLQFLFEYFSETQRNKGNFPGRFSGRQFSNSRSEMNVSTLELGDSALYLCASSLVGVQETQYFGPGTRLLVL.

V gene TRBV7-2 combines with J gene TRBJ2-6; no reliable D call. CDR1 and CDR2 from the germline V gene are SGHTA and FQGNSA. The V and J ends lost 5 bases and 2 bases respectively, with 4 bases between them. CDR3 size: 13 residues. The CDR3 DNA follows: TGTGCCAGCAGCACCCCTGGGGCCAACGTCCTGACTTTC. Translated, it gives CASSTPGANVLTF. Filled out from reference TRBV7-2 and TRBJ2-6, the complete variable domain reads GAGVSQSPSNKVTEKGKDVELRCDPISGHTALYWYRQSLGQGLEFLIYFQGNSAPDKSGLPSDRFSAERTGGSVSTLTIQRTQQEDSAVYLCASSTPGANVLTFGAGSRLTVL.

This chain connects TRBV6-6 to TRBJ2-7, with 9 nucleotides matching TRBD1. The CDR3 is made up of 15 amino acids. The V gene end was trimmed by 5 bases and the J gene end by 6 bases; junction bases not matched to a gene: 11. The V gene's germline CDR1 is MNHNY and CDR2 SVGAGI (reference sequence). The CDR3 loop reads CASSNLQGAGGEQYF. The DNA for the CDR3 is TGTGCCAGCAGTAACCTACAGGGGGCGGGCGGCGAGCAGTACTTC.

The sample holds many counts of this clonotype. A read error may produce the germline difference seen at one junction end. This chain joins TRBV5-1 and TRBJ1-5; TRBD1 might be the D (6 bases). The CDR3 consists of 14 residues. Germline V lookup: CDR1 SGHRS, CDR2 YFSETQ. This CDR3 is CASSQEGGNQPQNF. CDR3 in DNA: TGCGCCAGCAGCCAGGAGGGGGGCAATCAGCCCCAGAATTTT.

On this clonotype: At one of its ends the junction is not consistent with the germline gene, which may arise from a read error. This chain uses TRBV20-1 with TRBJ1-5, with D possibly TRBD1 on 6 matching bases. This CDR3 is 14 amino acids long. Germline lookup yields CDR1 DFQATT and CDR2 SNEGSKA (reference sequence). CDR3 protein: CSARDPRGNQPQNF. The CDR3 bases are TGCAGTGCTAGAGATCCCAGGGGTAATCAGCCCCAGAATTTT.